The 32 T cell receptor beta chains below come from one sample, sequenced in a study of neurological immune-mediated disorders. Each CDR3 protein gets one entry after TCRdb re-called the 5' RACE reads with MiXCR. Found here are just over 95,000 distinct CDR3 sequences, about 3.8% of them singletons; the top ten hold around 5.5%. The sample consisted of PBMCs. These receptor sequences come from a woman aged 18-29 years with multiple sclerosis.

This clonotype appeared many times. The V and J genes are TRBV11-2 and TRBJ2-7; TRBD1 might be the D (6 bases). Trimming took 6 bases from V and 0 from J, leaving 15 bases between them. The CDR3 loop spans 15 amino acids. CDR1 and CDR2 from the germline V gene are SGHAT and FQNNGV. The CDR3 DNA is TGTGCCAGCAGATCACCGGGACACGGCTCCTACGAGCAGTACTTC. Its translation: CASRSPGHGSYEQYF.

This clonotype showed up many times. The chain uses TRBV6-5 and TRBJ2-2; D possibly corresponds to TRBD1 (5 bases). Trimming removed 4 bases from V and 2 bases from J, with 11 bases in between. The CDR3 length is 15 residues. Germline V gene lookup returns CDR1 MNHEY and CDR2 SVGAGI. The CDR3 sequence is CASSLQVSNTGELFF. CDR3 nucleotide sequence: TGTGCCAGCAGTTTACAGGTCTCTAACACCGGGGAGCTGTTTTTT.

This clonotype was observed at least ten times. The chain links TRBV7-8 to TRBJ2-2; D possibly corresponds to TRBD1 (5 bases). Trimming pared 1 base from V and 6 bases from J, leaving 18 bases between. The CDR3 loop spans 17 amino acids. CDR1 and CDR2 from the germline V gene are SGHVS and FQNEAQ. DNA of the CDR3: TGTGCCAGCAGCTTAGTCGCGTCAGGGTCTTCCCCCGGGGAGCTGTTTTTT. The encoded protein is CASSLVASGSSPGELFF.

This clonotype has a count of ten or more. The gene calls are TRBV19 and TRBJ2-5; D gene ambiguous. Trimming took off 3 bases at V and 5 bases at J, with 13 bases between the two ends. In germline, CDR1 is LNHDA, CDR2 SQIVND (reference sequence). The CDR3 sequence is 14 residues long. CDR3 sequence reads: CASSISATIETQYF. CDR3 nucleotides: TGTGCCAGTAGTATTTCAGCTACCATCGAGACCCAGTACTTC. Filled out from reference TRBV19 and TRBJ2-5, the complete variable domain reads DGGITQSPKYLFRKEGQNVTLSCEQNLNHDAMYWYRQDPGQGLRLIYYSQIVNDFQKGDIAEGYSVSREKKESFPLTVTSAQKNPTAFYLCASSISATIETQYFGPGTRLLVL.

This clonotype came up many times. This chain connects TRBV21-1 to TRBJ2-7; the table names TRBD2, a call not compared with the DNA. TRBV21-1 is flagged as a pseudogene. The CDR3 is 16 residues long. CDR3 coding DNA: TGTGCCAGCAGCAAAAGGGGGGGACTAATCACCTACGAGCAGTACTTC. This codes for CASSKRGGLITYEQYF.

This clonotype was seen repeatedly, ten times or more. The genes are TRBV5-1 and TRBJ2-2; D gene uncertain. Germline V gives CDR1 SGHRS, CDR2 YFSETQ. Trimming removed 3 bases at V and 3 bases at J, with 0 bases between. This CDR3 comprises 11 residues. The CDR3 nucleotides read TGCGCCAGCAGCTACACCGGGGAGCTGTTTTTT. It yields the protein CASSYTGELFF. Together with reference TRBV5-1 and TRBJ2-2, the CDR3 gives the full variable domain: KAGVTQTPRYLIKTRGQQVTLSCSPISGHRSVSWYQQTPGQGLQFLFEYFSETQRNKGNFPGRFSGRQFSNSRSEMNVSTLELGDSALYLCASSYTGELFFGEGSRLTVL.

This clonotype appeared many times. J is TRBJ2-7 and V is TRBV7-2, with D possibly matching TRBD2 (6 bases). Germline-derived CDR1 and CDR2 are SGHTA and FQGNSA. This CDR3 region has 15 residues. V shed 4 bases and J shed 0 bases, with 13 bases lying between them. The CDR3 coding sequence is TGTGCCAGCAGCTCCTCGGGACTGAGCTCCTACGAGCAGTACTTC. Its protein is CASSSSGLSSYEQYF.

This clonotype showed up many times. V usage is TRBV18 and J usage is TRBJ2-1, with D perhaps TRBD2 (5 bases). The CDR3 is made up of 12 amino acids. Looked up from germline, CDR1 is KGHSH and CDR2 is LQKENI. The ends were cut back, 1 base at V and 8 bases at J, with 6 bases in the middle. The CDR3 DNA is TGTGCCAGCTCACCACAGAGGGATGAGCAGTTCTTC. Residues: CASSPQRDEQFF.

This clonotype was seen many times. This chain joins TRBV29-1 and TRBJ1-1, with D perhaps matching TRBD1 (6 bases). The CDR3 is 14 residues long. The V gene's germline CDR1 is SQVTM and CDR2 ANQGSEA. V was cut by 0 bases and J by 8 bases, with 16 bases left in between. CDR3 sequence reads: CSVEDRRRGEEAFF. CDR3 coding DNA: TGCAGCGTTGAAGATCGCCGTAGGGGGGAGGAAGCTTTCTTT.

This clonotype was found a few times. For the CDR3, the DNA is TGTGCCGAAGACAGACCCATACCCTACGAGCAGTACTTC. It translates to CAEDRPIPYEQYF. V usage is TRBV6-1 and J usage is TRBJ2-7; a weak D match, TRBD1 (5 bases). V was pared by 11 bases and J by 2 bases, with 16 bases between. The CDR3 spans 13 residues. The germline V gene has CDR1 MNHNS and CDR2 SASEGT.

This clonotype has ten or more counts. The V gene is TRBV20-1, the J gene TRBJ2-1; D gene uncertain. Germline assignment: CDR1 DFQATT and CDR2 SNEGSKA (reference sequence). The V and J ends lost 2 bases and 5 bases respectively, with 7 bases between them. The CDR3 covers 12 residues. The CDR3 DNA is TGCAGTGCTAGACGGCCAAACAATGAGCAGTTCTTC. Translating it yields CSARRPNNEQFF.

There are many counts of this clonotype. CDR3: CASSNGRARDEQYF. The DNA for the CDR3 is TGTGCCAGCAGCAACGGACGGGCCCGGGACGAGCAGTACTTC. This chain connects TRBV7-2 to TRBJ2-7; D is unresolved. Germline CDR1 and CDR2: SGHTA and FQGNSA. The CDR3 is 14 amino acids. Trimming removed 5 bases at V and 5 bases at J, with 16 bases between.

This clonotype was seen many times. The rearrangement joins TRBV6-5 to TRBJ2-5; D is perhaps TRBD1 (6 bases). Trimming removed 10 bases at V and 4 bases at J, with 16 bases between. The CDR3 consists of 13 residues. Germline V CDR1 and CDR2: MNHEY, SVGAGI. The DNA of the CDR3 is TGTGCCACCCACGACTTGGACAGAGAGACCCAGTACTTC. This translates into CATHDLDRETQYF.

At least ten counts were recorded for this clonotype. CDR3 in DNA: TGCAGTGCTAGAGGGAACGGGGGCTACACCTTC. This codes for CSARGNGGYTF. This chain joins TRBV20-1 and TRBJ1-2; D gene uncertain. V lost 1 base and J 8 bases, leaving 8 bases between the germline ends. The CDR3 runs 11 residues. From germline, CDR1 is DFQATT and CDR2 SNEGSKA (reference sequence).

This clonotype ranks as medium-sized. The chain employs TRBV27 and TRBJ1-1; TRBD1 might be the D (5 bases). Germline assignment: CDR1 MNHEY and CDR2 SMNVEV (reference sequence). Trimming removed 1 base at V and 4 bases at J, with 22 bases between. The CDR3 totals 18 residues. CDR3 protein: CASSLWGSWGPRGTEAFF. The CDR3, as DNA: TGTGCCAGCAGTTTATGGGGGTCGTGGGGACCCAGAGGCACTGAAGCTTTCTTT.

Many counts were recorded for this clonotype. The CDR3 DNA reads TGTGCCATCAGTGAGGGCACCGAAGGACCTGAAGCTTTCTTT. Its protein is CAISEGTEGPEAFF. The V gene is TRBV10-3, the J gene TRBJ1-1; D is unresolved. V dropped 2 bases and J dropped 6 bases, with 13 bases sitting between them. The germline V gene encodes CDR1 ENHRY and CDR2 SYGVKD. The length of the CDR3 is 14 residues.

Ten or more counts support this clonotype. This sequence joins TRBV28 and TRBJ2-1, with 8 bases lining up with TRBD1. The germline V gene has CDR1 MDHEN and CDR2 SYDVKM. V lost 3 bases to trimming and J lost 8 bases; unmatched junction nucleotides: 12. The CDR3 covers 16 residues. The CDR3 DNA sequence: TGTGCCAGCAGTTTTCTTCGGACAGGGAAGCACGATGAGCAGTTCTTC. Its translation is CASSFLRTGKHDEQFF.

In this sample, this clonotype turned up many times. V gene TRBV5-1 combines with J gene TRBJ1-1; possibly TRBD1 for D (6 bases). The CDR3 totals 14 residues. Trimming pared 6 bases from V and 0 bases from J, leaving 12 bases between. Germline-derived CDR1 and CDR2 are SGHRS and YFSETQ. CDR3 protein: CASTEQGVNTEAFF. CDR3 coding DNA: TGCGCCAGCACGGAACAGGGAGTGAACACTGAAGCTTTCTTT.

This clonotype occurred many times. The chain links TRBV27 to TRBJ1-3; 8 bases map to TRBD1. The J segment lost 1 base and the V segment lost 5 bases, leaving 10 bases of the junction unmatched. The CDR3 length is 17 residues. CDR1 and CDR2 (germline): MNHEY, SMNVEV (reference sequence). This CDR3 is CASSPTTGAHSGNTIYF. CDR3 DNA sequence: TGTGCCAGCAGTCCGACGACAGGGGCTCATTCTGGAAACACCATATATTTT.

This clonotype has ten or more counts. The chain links TRBV20-1 to TRBJ2-5, with unresolved D. Trimming pared 5 bases from V and 1 base from J, leaving 5 bases between. The CDR3 extends over 11 amino acids. Germline V gives CDR1 DFQATT, CDR2 SNEGSKA (reference sequence). The CDR3 coding sequence is TGCAGTGCTCGCCTCCAAGAGACCCAGTACTTC. This translates into CSARLQETQYF.

Many counts were recorded for this clonotype. The chain recombines TRBV12-3 or TRBV12-4 with TRBJ1-5, with no clear D. The CDR3 length is 14 residues. The ends were cut back, 2 bases at V and 0 bases at J, with 5 bases in the middle. Here the CDR3 DNA reads TGTGCCAGCAGTTTACAGAATAGCAATCAGCCCCAGCATTTT. It yields the protein CASSLQNSNQPQHF.

This clonotype was counted at least ten times. The V call is TRBV7-8, the J call TRBJ2-7; weak D call: TRBD2 (7 bases). Trimming removed 7 bases at V and 3 bases at J, with 19 bases between. CDR1 SGHVS and CDR2 FQNEAQ come from the germline V gene. The CDR3 has 15 amino acids. The chain's CDR3 is CASTKGGAGVYEQYF. Here the CDR3 DNA reads TGTGCCAGCACCAAAGGGGGGGCAGGGGTCTACGAGCAGTACTTC.

This clonotype has ten or more counts. The CDR3 DNA follows: TGTGCCAGCAGCCTCGGACGGCAGGAGCAGTACTTC. Its protein product is CASSLGRQEQYF. The chain uses TRBV7-9 and TRBJ2-7; D remains unclear. Germline V CDR1 and CDR2: SEHNR, FQNEAQ (reference sequence). Trimming cost V 5 bases and J 7 bases, with 12 bases left between them. CDR3 length: 12 residues. Using reference TRBV7-9 and TRBJ2-7 for the parts outside the CDR3, the full variable domain is DTGVSQNPRHKITKRGQNVTFRCDPISEHNRLYWYRQTLGQGPEFLTYFQNEAQLEKSRLLSDRFSAERPKGSFSTLEIQRTEQGDSAMYLCASSLGRQEQYFGPGTRLTVT.

As for this clonotype: This could be a read error, since a much larger clone is one nucleotide away. The V gene is TRBV7-9, the J gene TRBJ1-1; 8 bases are a match to TRBD1. The germline CDR1 and CDR2 sequences are SEHNR and FQNEAQ (reference sequence). CDR3 length: 15 amino acids. In nucleotides, the CDR3 is TGTGCCAGCAGCCTTCCGGGACAGGTCAACACTGCAGCTTTCTTT. Protein: CASSLPGQVNTAAFF.

This clonotype was found many times. The rearrangement joins TRBV12-3 or TRBV12-4 to TRBJ2-2; D gene uncertain. V was clipped by 2 bases and J by 6 bases, with 7 bases between them. This CDR3 comprises 13 residues. CDR3 nucleotides: TGTGCCAGCAGTTTATCAGGCGCCGGGGAGCTGTTTTTT. Amino acid sequence: CASSLSGAGELFF.

The sample holds many counts of this clonotype. This chain links TRBV27 with TRBJ1-5; TRBD1 agrees at 7 bases. Germline trimming cut 4 bases from V and 3 bases from J; bases unmatched to any gene: 6. CDR1 and CDR2 from the germline V gene are MNHEY and SMNVEV (reference sequence). The CDR3 consists of 15 residues. The CDR3 nucleotides read TGTGCCAGCAGTTGGACAGGCTCAAACAATCAGCCCCAGCATTTT. Amino acids: CASSWTGSNNQPQHF.

This clonotype has at least ten counts. This chain joins TRBV5-5 and TRBJ2-2; D is ambiguous. Trimming left V 0 bases short and J 7 bases short, with 13 bases between. The CDR3 runs 15 residues. Germline CDR1 SGHKS, CDR2 YYEKEE (reference sequence). CDR3 protein: CASSLVTSKGGELFF. The DNA for the CDR3 is TGTGCCAGCAGCTTGGTGACATCAAAAGGCGGGGAGCTGTTTTTT.

This clonotype was observed at least ten times. The chain links TRBV5-1 to TRBJ1-3; D gene uncertain. The germline V and J ends were trimmed by 4 bases and 2 bases, with 10 bases remaining between them. The CDR3 consists of 14 residues. Germline loops: CDR1 SGHRS, CDR2 YFSETQ. CDR3 nucleotide sequence: TGCGCCAGCAGCCGAGGGAACGCTGGAAACACCATATATTTT. It is translated as CASSRGNAGNTIYF.

This clonotype was recorded a few times. The rearrangement joins TRBV5-1 to TRBJ2-1; tentatively, D is TRBD1 (6 bases). Germline V CDR1 and CDR2: SGHRS, YFSETQ. The length of the CDR3 is 15 residues. Trimming took 4 bases from V and 1 from J, leaving 12 bases between them. The CDR3 nucleotides read TGCGCCAGCAGCCCACAACAGGGATCCTACAATGAGCAGTTCTTC. This codes for CASSPQQGSYNEQFF.

This clonotype has ten or more counts. This chain joins TRBV5-1 and TRBJ2-1; D unclear. V was cut by 0 bases and J by 3 bases, with 16 bases left in between. The CDR3 consists of 17 residues. CDR1 and CDR2 (germline): SGHRS, YFSETQ. The CDR3 sequence is CASSLGLTDFFYNEQFF. The DNA for the CDR3 is TGCGCCAGCAGCTTGGGCCTTACAGATTTTTTCTACAATGAGCAGTTCTTC.

This clonotype was seen ten or more times. The chain joins TRBV9 to TRBJ2-2; 9 nucleotides agree with TRBD2. Looked up from germline, CDR1 is SGDLS and CDR2 is YYNGEE. The CDR3 consists of 15 residues. After removal of 4 bases from V and 7 bases from J, the junction contained 8 bases not matched to a gene. The DNA for the CDR3 is TGTGCCAGCAGCCCCGGGACTAGCAGGGACGGGGAGCTGTTTTTT. Translation: CASSPGTSRDGELFF.

Details on this clonotype: Germline and junction disagree at one end, which may indicate a read error. The V call is TRBV27, the J call TRBJ1-5, with unresolved D. Germline V gene lookup returns CDR1 MNHEY and CDR2 SMNVEV (reference sequence). This CDR3 region has 13 residues. Written as DNA, the CDR3 is TGTGCCAGCAGTTGGAATAGCAATAAGACCCAGAATTTT. Translation: CASSWNSNKTQNF.